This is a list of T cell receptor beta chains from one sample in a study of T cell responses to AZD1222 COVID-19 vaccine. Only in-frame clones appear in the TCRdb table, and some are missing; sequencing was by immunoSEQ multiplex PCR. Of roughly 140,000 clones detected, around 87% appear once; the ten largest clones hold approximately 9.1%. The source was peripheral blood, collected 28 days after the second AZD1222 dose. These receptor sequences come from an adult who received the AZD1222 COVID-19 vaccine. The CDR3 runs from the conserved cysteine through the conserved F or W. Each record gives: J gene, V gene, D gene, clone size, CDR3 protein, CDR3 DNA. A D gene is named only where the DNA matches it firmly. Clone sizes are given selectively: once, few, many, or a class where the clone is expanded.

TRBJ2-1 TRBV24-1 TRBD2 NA CATSNTGGSYNEQFF TGTGCCACCAGTAATACCGGCGGGAGCTACAATGAGCAGTTCTTC
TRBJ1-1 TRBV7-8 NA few CASSLGGSATEAFF TGTGCCAGCAGCTTAGGGGGCAGCGCCACTGAAGCTTTCTTT
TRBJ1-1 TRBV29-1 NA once CSSKGTNTEAFF TGCAGCTCCAAGGGCACGAACACTGAAGCTTTCTTT
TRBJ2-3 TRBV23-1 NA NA CASSQRWGAPSTDTQYF TGCGCCAGCAGTCAAAGATGGGGGGCGCCCAGCACAGATACGCAGTATTTT
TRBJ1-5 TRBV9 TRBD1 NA CASSVTGRHF TGTGCCAGCAGCGTGACAGGGCGGCATTTT
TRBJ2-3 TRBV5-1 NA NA CASTRAVSTDTQYF TGCGCCAGCACCCGGGCAGTTAGCACAGATACGCAGTATTTT
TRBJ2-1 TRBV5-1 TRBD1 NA CASLPTGGLSYNEQFF TGCGCCAGCCTTCCAACAGGGGGCCTTTCGTACAATGAGCAGTTCTTC
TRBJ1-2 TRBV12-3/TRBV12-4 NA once CASSLGGANGYTF TGTGCCAGCAGTTTGGGGGGGGCTAATGGCTACACCTTC
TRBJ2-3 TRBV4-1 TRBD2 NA CASSLRAGDTDTQYF TGCGCCAGCAGCCTTAGGGCGGGGGACACAGATACGCAGTATTTT
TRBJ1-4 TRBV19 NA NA CASSYGTYEKLFF TGTGCCAGTAGTTACGGGACCTATGAAAAACTGTTTTTT
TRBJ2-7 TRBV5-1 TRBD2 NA CASSEGTSGRMEYF TGCGCCAGCAGCGAAGGGACTAGCGGGAGAATGGAGTACTTC
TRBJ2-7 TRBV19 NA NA CASSLRPRDDNEQYF TGTGCCAGTAGCCTTCGGCCTCGGGACGACAACGAGCAGTACTTC
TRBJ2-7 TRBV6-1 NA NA CASSEAPTGIYEQYF TGTGCCAGCAGTGAAGCACCTACAGGGATCTACGAGCAGTACTTC
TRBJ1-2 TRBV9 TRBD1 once CASSVSFGTENYGYTF TGTGCCAGCAGCGTATCGTTTGGGACAGAGAACTATGGCTACACCTTC
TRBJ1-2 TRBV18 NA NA CASSSLEPNYGYTF TGTGCCAGCTCAAGCTTGGAGCCCAACTATGGCTACACCTTC
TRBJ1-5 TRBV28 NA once CASRSFSNQPQHF TGTGCCAGCAGGAGTTTTAGCAATCAGCCCCAGCATTTT
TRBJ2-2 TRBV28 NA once CASSLWAGEGVTGELFF TGTGCCAGCAGTTTATGGGCAGGAGAAGGGGTCACCGGGGAGCTGTTTTTT
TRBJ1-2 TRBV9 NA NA CASTVTTEGNMGFTF TGTGCCAGCACCGTGACGACGGAGGGGAATATGGGGTTCACCTTC
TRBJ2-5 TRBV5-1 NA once CASSPGRGRETQYF TGCGCCAGCAGCCCGGGGAGAGGTAGGGAGACCCAGTACTTC
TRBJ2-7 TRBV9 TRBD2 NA CASSVRSLAGGPNYEQYF TGTGCCAGCAGCGTAAGGTCACTAGCGGGAGGACCTAACTACGAGCAGTACTTC
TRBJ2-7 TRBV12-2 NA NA CASHPAGVSYEQYF TGTGCAAGTCATCCAGCGGGAGTATCCTACGAGCAGTACTTC
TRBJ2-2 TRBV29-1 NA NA CSVDSGKGSNTGELFF TGCAGCGTTGATTCCGGGAAGGGATCGAACACCGGGGAGCTGTTTTTT
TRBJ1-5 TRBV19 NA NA CASRTGPHRGNQPQHF TGTGCCAGTAGAACAGGGCCCCACCGTGGCAATCAGCCCCAGCATTTT
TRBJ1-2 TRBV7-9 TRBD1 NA CASSLADRNYGYTF TGTGCCAGCAGCTTAGCGGACAGGAACTATGGCTACACCTTC
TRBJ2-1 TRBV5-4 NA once CASSRRQFGIGSNEQFF TGTGCCAGCAGTCGACGACAGTTCGGGATCGGCTCGAATGAGCAGTTCTTC
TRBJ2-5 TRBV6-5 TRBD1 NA CAISIDRGFQETQYF TGTGCCATATCCATTGACAGGGGATTCCAAGAGACCCAGTACTTC
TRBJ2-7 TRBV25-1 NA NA CASESAGDGEQYF TGTGCCAGTGAATCGGCCGGGGATGGCGAGCAGTACTTC
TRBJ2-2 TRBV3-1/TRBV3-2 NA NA CASSGTSHTGELFF TGTGCCAGCAGCGGGACCTCACACACCGGGGAGCTGTTTTTT
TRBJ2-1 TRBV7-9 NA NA CASSAHGDGEQFF TGTGCCAGCAGCGCCCACGGAGATGGTGAGCAGTTCTTC
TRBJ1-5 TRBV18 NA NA CASSPFATANQPQHF TGTGCCAGCTCACCCTTTGCAACAGCCAATCAGCCCCAGCATTTT